This T cell receptor (beta chain) was found in a study of blood T cell repertoires in COVID-19. For the study at large: In each case, the material was cDNA or gDNA derived from T cells, B-cell-depleted T cells, or PBMCs.

The CDR3 covers 14 residues. In the study's own analysis: From reference gene primer amplification, estimates of nucleated cell counts were derived. Method: immunoSEQ multiplex PCR; TCRdb's copy keeps in-frame clones and lacks some. That table supplies the V and J calls and clone size; D and trimming were determined from the DNA. In the table there are fewer than 250,000 clones, 86% of which are singletons. The chain employs TRBV21-1 and TRBJ2-7; no DNA check was done on the table's D call, TRBD1. TRBV21-1 is deemed a pseudogene. Input material: peripheral blood. This TCR was sampled from a woman in her seventies with acute or convalescent COVID-19. The chain's CDR3 is CASTGQAFPSEQYF. For the CDR3, the DNA is TGTGCCAGCACCGGACAGGCGTTTCCTTCCGAGCAGTACTTC.